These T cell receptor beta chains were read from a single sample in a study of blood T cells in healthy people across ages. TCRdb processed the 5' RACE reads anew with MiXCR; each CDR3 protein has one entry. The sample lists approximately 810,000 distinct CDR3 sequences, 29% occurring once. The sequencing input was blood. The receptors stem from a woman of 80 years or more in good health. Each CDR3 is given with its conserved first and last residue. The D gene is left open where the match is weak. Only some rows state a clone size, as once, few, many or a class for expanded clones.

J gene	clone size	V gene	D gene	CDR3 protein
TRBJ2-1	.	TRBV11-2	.	CASSRTYNEQFF
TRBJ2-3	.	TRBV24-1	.	CATSDFEGRGTDTQYF
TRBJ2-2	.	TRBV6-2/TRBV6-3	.	CASSSVNPGELFF
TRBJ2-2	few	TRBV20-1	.	CSARDAPGELFF
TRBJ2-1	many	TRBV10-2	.	CASSGTAAYNEQFF
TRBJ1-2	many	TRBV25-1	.	CASSEYGSDGSYTF
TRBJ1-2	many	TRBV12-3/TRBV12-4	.	CASSLAGYYGYTF
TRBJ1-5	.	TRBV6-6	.	CASSPLAQGSNRPQHF
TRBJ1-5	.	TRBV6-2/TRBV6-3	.	CASSYGMESQPQHF
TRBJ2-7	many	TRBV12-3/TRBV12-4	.	CASSLDRGQYF
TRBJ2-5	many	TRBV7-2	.	CASSPALETQYF
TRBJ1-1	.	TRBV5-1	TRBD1	CASSSRQGGGRGTEAFF
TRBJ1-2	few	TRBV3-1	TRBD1	CASNTGGYGYTF
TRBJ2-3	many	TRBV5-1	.	CASSFYHEDTQYF
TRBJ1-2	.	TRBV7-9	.	CASSPTGYMGDYTF
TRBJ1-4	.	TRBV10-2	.	CASTGGSNEKLFF
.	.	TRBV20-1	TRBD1	CSARTQGVGYEQYF
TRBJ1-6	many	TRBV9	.	CASSPRRGNSPLHF
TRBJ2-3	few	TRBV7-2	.	CASSLRQATDTQYF
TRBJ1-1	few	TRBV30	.	CAWSPLSGLLNTEAFF